Described below is a single TCR beta chain sequence and its context. The data are from a study of PD-L1 blockade in urothelial cancer. Study-level background: Patients, treated from about 2014 onward, received atezolizumab 1,200 mg intravenously every 3 weeks. Blood analysis was done at 3 weeks (second dose) and 6 weeks after treatment began.

Between the trimmed V and J ends, which lost 2 bases and 7 bases, there was a span of 15 bases. The CDR3 runs 14 residues. Germline values: CDR1 LNHDA, CDR2 SQIVND (reference sequence). This sample's time point: peripheral blood 6 weeks after treatment start. Patient sample counts ranged from 1 to 8, pretreatment and on-treatment. This table comes from immunoSEQ multiplex PCR, and its TCRdb copy is limited to in-frame clones, with some not included. This repertoire shows 20,000 to 25,000 clones, about four fifths found once; its top ten account for more than 1.5%. The genes are TRBV19 and TRBJ2-7, with D perhaps TRBD2 (6 bases). The specimen comprised PBMCs, sampled around atezolizumab (anti-PD-L1) treatment. The TCR originated in a man in his 70s with urothelial cancer. The CDR3 spells CASSINPSAGEQYF. In DNA form, the CDR3 reads TGTGCCAGTAGTATAAATCCGTCGGCGGGGGAGCAGTACTTC.